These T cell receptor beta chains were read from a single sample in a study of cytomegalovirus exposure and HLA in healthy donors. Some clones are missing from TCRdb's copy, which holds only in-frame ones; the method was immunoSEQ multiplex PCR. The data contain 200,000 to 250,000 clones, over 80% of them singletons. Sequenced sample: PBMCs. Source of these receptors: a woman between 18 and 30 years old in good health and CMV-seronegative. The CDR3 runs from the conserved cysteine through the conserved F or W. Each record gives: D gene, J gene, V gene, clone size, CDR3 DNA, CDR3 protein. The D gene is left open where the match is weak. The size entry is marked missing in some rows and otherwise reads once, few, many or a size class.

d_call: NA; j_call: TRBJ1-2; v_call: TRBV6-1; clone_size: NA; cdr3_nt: TGTGCCCTGACCCGGGACACAACTGGCTACACCTTC; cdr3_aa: CALTRDTTGYTF
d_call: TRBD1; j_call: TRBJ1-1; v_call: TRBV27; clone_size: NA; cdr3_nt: TGTGCCAGCAGTTTCGGGACAGGAGTGAACACTGAAGCTTTCTTT; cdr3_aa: CASSFGTGVNTEAFF
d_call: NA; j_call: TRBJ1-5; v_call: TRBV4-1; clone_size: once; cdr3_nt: TGCGCCAGCAGCTCAGCGAGGGGCGGGGATCAGCCCCAGCATTTT; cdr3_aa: CASSSARGGDQPQHF
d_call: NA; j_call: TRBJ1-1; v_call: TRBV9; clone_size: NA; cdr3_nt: TGTGCCAGCAGCGTAGGACAGGCGGACACTGAAGCTTTCTTT; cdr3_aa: CASSVGQADTEAFF
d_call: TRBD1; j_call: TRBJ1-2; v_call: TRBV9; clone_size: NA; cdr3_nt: TGTGCCAGCAGCGTACTTAGGACAGGGGGCAACTATGGCTACACCTTC; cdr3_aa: CASSVLRTGGNYGYTF
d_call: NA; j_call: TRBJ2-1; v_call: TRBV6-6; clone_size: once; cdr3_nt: TGTGCCAGCAGTTATTCTACTTACAATGAGCAGTTCTTC; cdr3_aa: CASSYSTYNEQFF
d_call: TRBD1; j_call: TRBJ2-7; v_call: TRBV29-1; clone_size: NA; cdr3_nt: TGCAGCGTTGAACGGACAGGTTCTTACGAGCAGTACTTC; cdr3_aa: CSVERTGSYEQYF
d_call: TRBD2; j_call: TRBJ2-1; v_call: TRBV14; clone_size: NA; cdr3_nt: TGTGCCAGCAGCCAATTCAGTAGCGGGATCGATGAGCAGTTCTTC; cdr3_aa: CASSQFSSGIDEQFF
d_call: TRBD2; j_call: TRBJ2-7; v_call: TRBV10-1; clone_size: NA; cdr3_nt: TGCGCCAGCAGTCTTACTAGCGGGAGAGACCCCTACGAGCAGTACTTC; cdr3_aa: CASSLTSGRDPYEQYF
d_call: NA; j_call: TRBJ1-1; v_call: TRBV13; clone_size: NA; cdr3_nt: TGTGCCAGCAGCTTAGGAGGGGACTTGCCTGAAGCTTTCTTT; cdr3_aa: CASSLGGDLPEAFF
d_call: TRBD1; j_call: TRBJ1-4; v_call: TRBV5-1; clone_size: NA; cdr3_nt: TGCGCCAGCAGCTTGCGGCAGGGGGGTTCAACTAATGAAAAACTGTTTTTT; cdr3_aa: CASSLRQGGSTNEKLFF
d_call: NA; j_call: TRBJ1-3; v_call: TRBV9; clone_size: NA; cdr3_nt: TGTGCCAGCAGCGTAGAGTCAAGGGGCCCAGGAAACACCATATATTTT; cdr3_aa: CASSVESRGPGNTIYF
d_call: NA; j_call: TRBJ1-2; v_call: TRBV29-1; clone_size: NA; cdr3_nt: TGCAGCGTTGAAGATGGATCAGGGGTTGGCTATGGCTACACCTTC; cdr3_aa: CSVEDGSGVGYGYTF
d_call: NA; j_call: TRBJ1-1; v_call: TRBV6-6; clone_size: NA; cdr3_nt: TGTGCCAGCAGTTACTCTCCGTACACTGAAGCTTTCTTT; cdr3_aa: CASSYSPYTEAFF
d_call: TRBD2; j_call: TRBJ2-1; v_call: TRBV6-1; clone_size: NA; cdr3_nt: TGTGCCAGCAGTGGCGGCGGACTAGCGGGAGGTAGCTCCTACAATGAGCAGTTCTTC; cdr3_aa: CASSGGGLAGGSSYNEQFF
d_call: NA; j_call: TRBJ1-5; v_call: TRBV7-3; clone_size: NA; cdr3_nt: TGTGCCAGCAGCCGTAAACAGGGTCGGGGGGCTCGAAATCAGCCCCAGCATTTT; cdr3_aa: CASSRKQGRGARNQPQHF
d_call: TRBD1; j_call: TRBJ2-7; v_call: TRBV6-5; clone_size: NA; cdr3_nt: TGTGCCAGCAGCAGGACAGGGGACGAGCAGTACTTC; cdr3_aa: CASSRTGDEQYF
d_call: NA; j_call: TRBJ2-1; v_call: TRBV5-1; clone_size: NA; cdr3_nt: TGCGCCAGCACCTCCGGGAATCGCGAGTTCTTC; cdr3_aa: CASTSGNREFF
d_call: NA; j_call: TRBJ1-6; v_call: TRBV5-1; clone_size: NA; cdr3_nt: TGCGCCAGCAGCTTGGCCCGGGGGGGGCTTCTCCACTTT; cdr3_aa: CASSLARGGLLHF
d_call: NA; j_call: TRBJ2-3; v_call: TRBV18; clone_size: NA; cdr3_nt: TGTGCCAGCTCACCTTTTTGGGGAGTCAGCACAGATACGCAGTATTTT; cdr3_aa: CASSPFWGVSTDTQYF
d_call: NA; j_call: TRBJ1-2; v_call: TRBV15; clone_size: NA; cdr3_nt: TGTGCCACCAGCAGAGAGGGCTCCTATGGCTACACCTTC; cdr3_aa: CATSREGSYGYTF
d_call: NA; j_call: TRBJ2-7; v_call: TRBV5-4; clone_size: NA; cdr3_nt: TGTGCCAGCAGCTTGTGGGGGACGGGAGTAAGGGAGCAGTACTTC; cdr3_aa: CASSLWGTGVREQYF
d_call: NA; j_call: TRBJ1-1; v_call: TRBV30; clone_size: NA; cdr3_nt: TGTGCCTGGAAACAGGGAGACACTGAAGCTTTCTTT; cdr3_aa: CAWKQGDTEAFF
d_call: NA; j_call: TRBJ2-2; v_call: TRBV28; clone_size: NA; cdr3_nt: TGTGCCAGCAGTTACATCGGGACAAGAGGCCCCGGGGAGCTGTTTTTT; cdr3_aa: CASSYIGTRGPGELFF
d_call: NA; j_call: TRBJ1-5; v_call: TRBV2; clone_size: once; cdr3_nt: TGTGCCAGCAGTTCCCCCATGGGGAGTTTCAATCAGCCCCAGCATTTT; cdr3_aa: CASSSPMGSFNQPQHF
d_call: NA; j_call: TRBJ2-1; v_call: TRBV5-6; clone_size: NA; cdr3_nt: TGTGCCAGCAGCTTGGCGGGGGACTTTAGGGGCTACAATGAGCAGTTCTTC; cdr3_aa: CASSLAGDFRGYNEQFF
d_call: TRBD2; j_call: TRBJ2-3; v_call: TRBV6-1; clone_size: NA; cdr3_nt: TGTGCCAGCTCCTTGACTAGCGGGAACACAGATACGCAGTATTTT; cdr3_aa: CASSLTSGNTDTQYF
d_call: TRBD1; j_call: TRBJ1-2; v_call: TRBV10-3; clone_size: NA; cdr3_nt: TGTGCCATCACCCGGGACAGGGGACTTTCCAACTATGGCTACACCTTC; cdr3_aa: CAITRDRGLSNYGYTF
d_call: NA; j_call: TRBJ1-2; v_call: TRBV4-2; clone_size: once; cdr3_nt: TGTGCCAGCAGCCAAGTCGAAAGGGGCCGCGGCTACACCTTC; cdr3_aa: CASSQVERGRGYTF
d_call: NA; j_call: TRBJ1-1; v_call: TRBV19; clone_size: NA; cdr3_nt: TGTGCCGTCAGGGGCCCGGCGTACACTGAAGCTTTCTTT; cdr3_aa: CAVRGPAYTEAFF
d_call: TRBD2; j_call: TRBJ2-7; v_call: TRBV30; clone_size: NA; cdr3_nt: TGTGCCTGGAGGGCGGGAGCAGGTTACGAGCAGTACTTC; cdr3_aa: CAWRAGAGYEQYF
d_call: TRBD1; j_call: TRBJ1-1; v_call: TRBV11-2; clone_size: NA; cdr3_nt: TGTGCCAGCAGCTTATTCCCGATCGACAGGGCCACCGAAGCTTTCTTT; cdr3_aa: CASSLFPIDRATEAFF
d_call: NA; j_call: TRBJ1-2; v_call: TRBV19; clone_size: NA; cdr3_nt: TGTGCCAGTCTGGGAGCTAACTATGGCTACACCTTC; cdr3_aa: CASLGANYGYTF
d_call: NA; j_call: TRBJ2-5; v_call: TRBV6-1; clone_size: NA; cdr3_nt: TGTGCCAGCAGTGCCGTTCCCCAAGAGACCCAGTACTTC; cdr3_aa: CASSAVPQETQYF
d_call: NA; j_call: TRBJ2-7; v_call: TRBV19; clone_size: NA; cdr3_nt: TGTGCCAGTAGTATACAAGCGAGCTCCTACGAGCAGTACTTC; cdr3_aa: CASSIQASSYEQYF
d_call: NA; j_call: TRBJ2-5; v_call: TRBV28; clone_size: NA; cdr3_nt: TGTGCCAGCAGTAGGGGCCCGGGGAGGGAGACCCAGTACTTC; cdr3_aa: CASSRGPGRETQYF
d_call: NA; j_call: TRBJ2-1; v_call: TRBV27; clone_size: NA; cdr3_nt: TGTGCCAGCAGTCCCCATACAGGCTCCTACAATGAGCAGTTCTTC; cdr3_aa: CASSPHTGSYNEQFF
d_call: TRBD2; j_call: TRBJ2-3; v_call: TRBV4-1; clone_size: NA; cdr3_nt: TGCGCCAGCAGCTCCCTAGCGGGAAGCACAGATACGCAGTATTTT; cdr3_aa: CASSSLAGSTDTQYF
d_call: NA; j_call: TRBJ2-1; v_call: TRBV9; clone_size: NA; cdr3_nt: TGTGCCAGCAGCGAGGCACACGGTGAGGCACTCAATGAGCAGTTCTTC; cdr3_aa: CASSEAHGEALNEQFF
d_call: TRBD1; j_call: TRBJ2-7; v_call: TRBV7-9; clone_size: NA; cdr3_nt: TGTGCCAGCAGCGACCAGGGACAGGGCTCCTACGAGCAGTACTTC; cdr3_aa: CASSDQGQGSYEQYF
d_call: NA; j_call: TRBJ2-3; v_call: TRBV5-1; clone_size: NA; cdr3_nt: TGCGCCAGCAGCTTAGCGGTCACAGATACGCAGTATTTT; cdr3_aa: CASSLAVTDTQYF
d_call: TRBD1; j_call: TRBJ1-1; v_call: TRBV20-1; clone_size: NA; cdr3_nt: TGCAGTGCACGGACAGGGGGAGAAGCTTTCTTT; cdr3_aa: CSARTGGEAFF
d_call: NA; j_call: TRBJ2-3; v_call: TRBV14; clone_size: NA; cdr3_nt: TGTGCCAGCAGCCCCTTAGGACTATCCGCTAGCACAGATACGCAGTATTTT; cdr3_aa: CASSPLGLSASTDTQYF
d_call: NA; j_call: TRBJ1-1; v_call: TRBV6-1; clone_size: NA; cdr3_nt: TGTGCCAGCCCGTCGAGGGTGGACACTGAAGCTTTCTTT; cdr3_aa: CASPSRVDTEAFF
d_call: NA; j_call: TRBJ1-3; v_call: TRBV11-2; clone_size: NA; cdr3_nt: TGTGCCAGCAGCTTGGGGGGGACTTATGGAAACACCATATATTTT; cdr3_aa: CASSLGGTYGNTIYF
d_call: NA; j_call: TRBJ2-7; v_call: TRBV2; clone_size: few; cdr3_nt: TGTGCCAGCAGTGCCAAATTGTGGCGGGTGAGCGAGCAGTACTTC; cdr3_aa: CASSAKLWRVSEQYF
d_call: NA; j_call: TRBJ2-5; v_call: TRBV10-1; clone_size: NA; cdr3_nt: TGCGCCAGCAGTGAGTCCGTAGGTAGCGCGACCTTTGGGTCCCAGTACTTC; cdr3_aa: CASSESVGSATFGSQYF
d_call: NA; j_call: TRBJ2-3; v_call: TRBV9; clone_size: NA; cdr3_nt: TGTGCCAGCACCCCGGTTACCAGCACAGATACGCAGTATTTT; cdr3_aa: CASTPVTSTDTQYF
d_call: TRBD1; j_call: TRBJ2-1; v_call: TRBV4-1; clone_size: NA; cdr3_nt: TGCGCCAGCGCCAACAGGGGGCATACCTACAATGAGCAGTTCTTC; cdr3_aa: CASANRGHTYNEQFF
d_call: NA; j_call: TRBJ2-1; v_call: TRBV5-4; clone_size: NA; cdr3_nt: TGTGCCAGCAGCTTGACAGAAAATGAGCAGTTCTTC; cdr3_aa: CASSLTENEQFF
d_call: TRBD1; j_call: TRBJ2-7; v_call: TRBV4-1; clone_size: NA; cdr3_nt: TGCGCCAGCAGCCAAGAGGGACAGGTCAACGAGCAGTACTTC; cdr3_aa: CASSQEGQVNEQYF
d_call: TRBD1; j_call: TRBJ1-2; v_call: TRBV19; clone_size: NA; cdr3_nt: TGTGCCAGTAGTCCAGGGGACAGGGCAGCCCAGGGCTACACCTTC; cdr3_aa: CASSPGDRAAQGYTF
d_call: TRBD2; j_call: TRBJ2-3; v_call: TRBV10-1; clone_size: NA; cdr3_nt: TGCGCCAGCAGCTCTGGACTAGCGGGAGAAGATACGCAGTATTTT; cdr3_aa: CASSSGLAGEDTQYF
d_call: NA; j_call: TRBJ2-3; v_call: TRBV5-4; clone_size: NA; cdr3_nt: TGTGCCTGGGGAGCGGAGACGCCCACAGATACGCAGTATTTT; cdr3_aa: CAWGAETPTDTQYF
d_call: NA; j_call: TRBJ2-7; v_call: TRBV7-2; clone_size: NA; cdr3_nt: TGTGCCAGCAGCTTATCTACCGGTACCTACGAGCAGTACTTC; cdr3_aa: CASSLSTGTYEQYF